Listed below are T cell receptor beta chains from one sample, sequenced in a study of Graves' ophthalmopathy and Graves' hyperthyroidism. TCRdb reprocessed the multiplex PCR reads via MiXCR and lists one record per CDR3 protein. Of 560,000 or so distinct CDR3 sequences detected, under 45% appear once; the ten largest clones hold roughly 4.5%. What was sequenced was peripheral blood or thyroid tissue (not recorded which). The receptors originated from an adult man with Graves' hyperthyroidism. CDR3s include the opening cysteine and the closing phenylalanine or tryptophan. A D gene is named only where the DNA matches it firmly. Only some rows state a clone size, as once, few, many or a class for expanded clones.

cdr3_nt	cdr3_aa	cdr3_length	clone_size	j_call	v_call	d_call
TGTGCCAGCACCGGACAGGGCGCGGAGACCCAGTACTTC	CASTGQGAETQYF	13	.	TRBJ2-5	TRBV2	TRBD1
TGTGCCAGCAGCGCCAGGACAGGGGGGGCCCAGCAGTACTTC	CASSARTGGAQQYF	14	.	TRBJ2-7	TRBV7-8	TRBD1
TGTGCCAGCAGTGAGGAAGGGGGGCGCGGCTATGGCTACACCTTC	CASSEEGGRGYGYTF	15	many	TRBJ1-2	TRBV6-4	.
TGTGCCACTTGGGACGGACACTATGGCTACACCTTC	CATWDGHYGYTF	12	many	TRBJ1-2	TRBV24-1	.
TGCGCCAGCAGCTTGGGACAGACCAAAGAGACCCAGTACTTC	CASSLGQTKETQYF	14	.	TRBJ2-5	TRBV5-1	.
TGTGCCAGCAGACCGCCGGGGGGCGAGATGACCAATGAGCAGTTCTTC	CASRPPGGEMTNEQFF	16	once	TRBJ2-1	TRBV7-8	.
TGTGCCAGCAGGCCACAGGTGAGGTTAGGCGAGCAGTACTTC	CASRPQVRLGEQYF	14	.	TRBJ2-7	TRBV7-3	.
TGTGCCAGCAGATCTGGACAGGTCGGGGAGCTGTTTTTT	CASRSGQVGELFF	13	many	TRBJ2-2	TRBV6-5	TRBD1
TGCGCCAGCAGCTCAGAGGGACACCTCCCTGGGGAGCTGTTTTTT	CASSSEGHLPGELFF	15	.	TRBJ2-2	TRBV4-1	.
TGTGCCAGCCGTAGGGGTGATCAGCCCCAGCATTTT	CASRRGDQPQHF	12	many	TRBJ1-5	TRBV12-3/TRBV12-4	.
TGTGCCAGCAGCCCTACTAGCGGGAGGGCCGGGGAGCTGTTTTTT	CASSPTSGRAGELFF	15	many	TRBJ2-2	TRBV7-9	TRBD2
TGTGCCAGCAGCTCGATTGCGACTAGCGGGAATGGGTCCTACGAGCAGTACTTC	CASSSIATSGNGSYEQYF	18	.	TRBJ2-7	TRBV7-2	TRBD2
TGTGCCAGCAGTGAAGACGGAAGCTCCTATAATTCACCCCTCCACTTT	CASSEDGSSYNSPLHF	16	many	TRBJ1-6	TRBV6-5	.
TGCAGTGCTCTTGGGACTAGCGGGGGGGCTGGGGGGACCGGGGAGCTGTTTTTT	CSALGTSGGAGGTGELFF	18	.	TRBJ2-2	TRBV20-1	TRBD2
TGTGCCAGCAGGGGGATGGGTTCCTACGAGCAGTACTTC	CASRGMGSYEQYF	13	few	TRBJ2-7	TRBV28	.
TGTGCCAGCAGCCAAGGCCTGAGGAGCGAGCAGTACTTC	CASSQGLRSEQYF	13	many	TRBJ2-7	TRBV3-1	.
TGTGCCAGCAGACTTACTAACTATGGCTACACCTTC	CASRLTNYGYTF	12	few	TRBJ1-2	TRBV28	.
TGTGCCAGCAGTTTCACAGGGATGAATCAGCCCCAGCATTTT	CASSFTGMNQPQHF	14	many	TRBJ1-5	TRBV6-5	.
TGCAGTGCTAGAAGCTCCGGGGTTGGCACCGGGGAGCTGTTTTTT	CSARSSGVGTGELFF	15	few	TRBJ2-2	TRBV20-1	.
TGCGCCAGCAGCCTCCGGGACAGTGCCTACGAGCAGTACTTC	CASSLRDSAYEQYF	14	many	TRBJ2-7	TRBV4-1	TRBD1
TGTGCCAGCAGTACAGCGGGAGCAAGGTACGAGCAGTACTTC	CASSTAGARYEQYF	14	many	TRBJ2-7	TRBV28	TRBD2
TGTGCCAGCAGTTGGGTATCGGGCTATGGCTACACCTTC	CASSWVSGYGYTF	13	many	TRBJ1-2	TRBV12-3/TRBV12-4	.
TGCGCCAGCAGCCGGGGACTAGGCTCCTATGGCTACACCTTC	CASSRGLGSYGYTF	14	.	TRBJ1-2	TRBV5-1	.
TGCAGTGCCAAGCCCTTGGGACTAGCGGGTTACGAGCAGTACTTC	CSAKPLGLAGYEQYF	15	many	TRBJ2-7	TRBV20-1	TRBD2
TGTGCCAGTAGCACATTCTCACGACAGGGACCGAACACCGGGGAGCTGCTTTTT	CASSTFSRQGPNTGELLF	18	.	TRBJ2-2	TRBV7-9	TRBD1
TGTGCCAGCAGCCCCCCATCGGTCGGGTCGGACTATGGCTACACCTTC	CASSPPSVGSDYGYTF	16	many	TRBJ1-2	TRBV9	.
TGTGCCACCAGTGAATCCGGGACAGGGAACAGCGGGGAGCTGTTTTTT	CATSESGTGNSGELFF	16	.	TRBJ2-2	TRBV24-1	TRBD1
TGTGCCAGCAGCTTTCTGCTAGCGGGAATAGGAAACACCATATATTTT	CASSFLLAGIGNTIYF	16	.	TRBJ1-3	TRBV7-9	.
TGTGCCAGCAGCTGGGACAGGGAAGAGACCCAGTACTTC	CASSWDREETQYF	13	many	TRBJ2-5	TRBV7-9	TRBD1
TGTGCCAGCAGCTTAGGAGTAGATCCCACAGATACGCAGTATTTT	CASSLGVDPTDTQYF	15	.	TRBJ2-3	TRBV11-2	.
TGTGCCAGCAGCCTCAGGACAGGGGGCACTGGTTCACCCCTCCACTTT	CASSLRTGGTGSPLHF	16	.	TRBJ1-6	TRBV7-3	TRBD1
TGTGCCAGCAGTTTACAATACTACGAGCAGTACTTC	CASSLQYYEQYF	12	once	TRBJ2-7	TRBV28	.
TGTGCCAGCAGCTTTCTAGGCGGTCGAGAGGGGCAGTTCTTC	CASSFLGGREGQFF	14	few	TRBJ2-1	TRBV7-9	.
TGCGCCAGCAGCCACGGACAGGGGAGGGCGGAGACCCAGTACTTC	CASSHGQGRAETQYF	15	few	TRBJ2-5	TRBV4-1	TRBD1
TGCGCCAGCAGCAACACGATGAACACTGAAGCTTTCTTT	CASSNTMNTEAFF	13	few	TRBJ1-1	TRBV5-1	.
TGTGCCAGCAGTGACCCGGGACAGGGCCTCCTCGAGCAGTACTTC	CASSDPGQGLLEQYF	15	.	TRBJ2-7	TRBV28	TRBD1